Each of the 31 T cell receptor beta chains below was sequenced from the same sample in a study of human T cells and chemical hapten exposure. Time point meaning: patch test 1, 2 weeks after DPC sensitization. Documented treatment: therapeutic diphenylcyclopropenone sensitization with weekly scalp DPC. MiXCR was run by TCRdb on the RACE reads, yielding one entry per CDR3 protein. The sample yields around 340,000 distinct CDR3 sequences, roughly 6.9% seen once. The input for sequencing was whole blood, taken in connection with sensitization to the hapten diphenylcyclopropenone (DPC). All receptors come from a woman aged 18-29 years with alopecia areata. Some clones in this sample may be carry-over from other donors' samples.

The CDR3 is CASSNRDSNDYTF. As DNA, the CDR3 is TGTGCCAGCAGCAACCGGGACAGTAACGACTACACCTTC. The V and J genes are TRBV6-2 or TRBV6-3 and TRBJ1-2; 7 nucleotides line up with TRBD1. The junction had 11 bases not matched to a gene; V was cut back by 6 bases and J by 10 bases. Germline values: CDR1 MNHEY, CDR2 SVGEGT. This CDR3 spans 13 amino acids.

This clonotype was picked up a small number of times. V usage is TRBV12-3 or TRBV12-4 and J usage is TRBJ1-5; D is perhaps TRBD1 (5 bases). The CDR3 loop spans 14 amino acids. The V gene lost 5 bases and the J gene lost 5 bases, with 13 bases spanning the gap. CDR3 coding DNA: TGTGCCAGCAGTGTGAACGGGGCCCATCAGCCCCAGCATTTT. Its protein product is CASSVNGAHQPQHF.

This chain links TRBV7-2 with TRBJ1-2; the match to TRBD1 covers 7 bases. After removal of 4 bases from V and 4 bases from J, the junction contained 6 bases not matched to a gene. The CDR3 extends over 14 amino acids. Germline CDR1 reads SGHTA; CDR2 reads FQGNSA. This CDR3 is CASSSRTGIYGYTF. CDR3 sequence (DNA): TGTGCCAGCAGCTCCCGGACAGGTATCTATGGCTACACCTTC.

This clonotype was counted many times. The chain joins TRBV3-1 to TRBJ2-1; D might be TRBD1 or TRBD2, each matching 5 bases. CDR3 length: 15 residues. V was trimmed by 4 bases and J by 0 bases, leaving 10 bases between them. The germline V gene encodes CDR1 LGHDT and CDR2 YNNKEL (reference sequence). Written as DNA, the CDR3 is TGTGCCAGCAGCCCGGGACGGAGCTCCTACAATGAGCAGTTCTTC. It yields the protein CASSPGRSSYNEQFF.

The table lists this clonotype with a few counts. The chain recombines TRBV6-2 or TRBV6-3 with TRBJ1-5; D uncertain. CDR1 and CDR2 from the germline V gene are MNHEY and SVGEGT. V was trimmed by 1 base and J by 3 bases, leaving 7 bases between them. The CDR3 sequence is 14 residues long. CDR3 protein: CASSYLTNNQPQHF. For the CDR3, the DNA is TGTGCCAGCAGTTACTTGACCAACAATCAGCCCCAGCATTTT.

The gene calls are TRBV2 and TRBJ2-6; D unresolved. V was trimmed by 1 base and J by 4 bases, leaving 2 bases between them. This CDR3 comprises 13 residues. In germline, CDR1 is SNHLY, CDR2 FYNNEI. CDR3 region: CASSEEGANVLTF. The CDR3 nucleotides are TGTGCCAGCAGTGAAGAGGGGGCCAACGTCCTGACTTTC.

This clonotype showed up many times. The chain links TRBV6-2 or TRBV6-3 to TRBJ2-3; D is ambiguous. Germline CDR1 and CDR2: MNHEY and SVGEGT. The CDR3 loop spans 13 amino acids. V shed 7 bases and J shed 4 bases, with 12 bases lying between them. This chain's CDR3 is CASTPTLADTQYF. In DNA form, the CDR3 reads TGTGCCAGCACCCCAACTCTAGCAGATACGCAGTATTTT.

A few counts support this clonotype. V usage is TRBV7-2 and J usage is TRBJ2-3; 11 nucleotides line up with TRBD2. Germline CDR1 SGHTA, CDR2 FQGNSA. J lost 5 bases, V lost 6 bases, and 13 bases had no gene match. The CDR3 is 17 amino acids. The CDR3 reads CASRPAGSGGAVDTQYF. CDR3 DNA sequence: TGTGCCAGCAGGCCGGCGGGTAGCGGGGGGGCCGTAGATACGCAGTATTTT. Variable domain in full (rest from reference TRBV7-2 and TRBJ2-3): GAGVSQSPSNKVTEKGKDVELRCDPISGHTALYWYRQSLGQGLEFLIYFQGNSAPDKSGLPSDRFSAERTGGSVSTLTIQRTQQEDSAVYLCASRPAGSGGAVDTQYFGPGTRLTVL.

The chain links TRBV10-3 to TRBJ1-1, with D perhaps matching TRBD1 (6 bases). Germline V lookup: CDR1 ENHRY, CDR2 SYGVKD. With 10 bases removed from V and 4 bases from J, the gap between germline ends came to 10 bases. The CDR3 is made up of 11 amino acids. This CDR3 reads CATQGSTEAFF. For the CDR3, the DNA is TGTGCCACACAGGGATCCACTGAAGCTTTCTTT.

This clonotype has a count of ten or more. V gene TRBV12-5 combines with J gene TRBJ1-1; D not certain. The CDR3 has 15 residues. Germline values: CDR1 LGHNT, CDR2 FRNRAP. The V and J ends lost 0 bases and 5 bases respectively, with 13 bases between them. The CDR3 DNA reads as TGTGCTAGTGGTTTGGTACGGCCAGGTAGTACTGAAGCTTTCTTT. Translated, it gives CASGLVRPGSTEAFF.

The V call is TRBV6-5, the J call TRBJ1-5, with D hard to call. Trimming shortened V by 6 bases and J by 4 bases, and 10 bases separated the two germline ends. Germline CDR1 MNHEY, CDR2 SVGAGI. This CDR3 is built from 13 residues. CDR3 loop: CASSVRRNQPQHF. CDR3 sequence (DNA): TGTGCCAGCAGCGTAAGACGGAATCAGCCCCAGCATTTT.

This rearrangement joins TRBV6-4 to TRBJ1-1; D not certain. Trimming took 0 bases from V and 9 from J, leaving 8 bases between them. Germline values: CDR1 MRHNA, CDR2 SNTAGT. The CDR3 has 12 residues. The CDR3 spells CASSDSNRKAFF. CDR3 in DNA: TGTGCCAGCAGTGACTCGAACAGAAAAGCTTTCTTT.

The V and J genes are TRBV4-3 and TRBJ2-3; no clear D gene. Germline-derived CDR1 and CDR2 are LGHNA and YSLEER. V dropped 4 bases and J dropped 0 bases, with 14 bases sitting between them. The CDR3 is 16 amino acids. Here the CDR3 DNA reads TGCGCCAGCAGCCGAAAGCAGGCCGGTAGCACAGATACGCAGTATTTT. It encodes CASSRKQAGSTDTQYF.

This clonotype was found a few times. The rearrangement joins TRBV7-9 to TRBJ1-6; 7 bases fit TRBD1. The junction had 12 bases not matched to a gene; V was cut back by 4 bases and J by 0 bases. This CDR3 is built from 19 residues. Germline assignment: CDR1 SEHNR and CDR2 FQNEAQ (reference sequence). DNA of the CDR3: TGTGCCAGCAGCTCCCTTTTAGGGACAGACTTCTCCTATAATTCACCCCTCCACTTT. It is translated as CASSSLLGTDFSYNSPLHF.

V usage is TRBV7-3 and J usage is TRBJ2-7; either TRBD1 or TRBD2 may supply D (6 bases each). Per germline, CDR1 SGHTA and CDR2 FQGTGA. The CDR3 spans 16 residues. Trimming shortened V by 8 bases and J by 1 base, and 21 bases separated the two germline ends. In DNA, the CDR3 is TGTGCCAGCCGGAACTCGCGTGGGGGGCGTTCCTACGAGCAGTACTTC. Its translation is CASRNSRGGRSYEQYF.

This clonotype was seen repeatedly, ten times or more. This chain joins TRBV28 and TRBJ1-2, with D possibly TRBD1 on 5 matching bases. Germline V gene data show CDR1 as MDHEN and CDR2 as SYDVKM. The CDR3 spans 15 residues. Trimming removed 2 bases at V and 4 bases at J, with 14 bases between. The chain's CDR3 is CASSLQFGGSYGYTF. CDR3 DNA: TGTGCCAGCAGTTTACAATTCGGGGGGAGCTATGGCTACACCTTC.

This clonotype was counted only a few times. This chain connects TRBV4-3 to TRBJ1-1, with TRBD1 as a possible D gene (6 bases). Trimming took off 1 base at V and 5 bases at J, with 11 bases between the two ends. Germline V gene sequence: CDR1 LGHNA, CDR2 YSLEER. This CDR3 contains 14 residues. The CDR3 DNA reads TGCGCCAGCAGCCAAGCCTCAGGGGCGACTGAAGCTTTCTTT. This codes for CASSQASGATEAFF.

This clonotype was counted a few times. The rearrangement joins TRBV6-4 to TRBJ2-4, with D perhaps matching TRBD1 (5 bases). This CDR3 is built from 13 residues. The germline V and J ends were trimmed by 3 bases and 5 bases, with 8 bases remaining between them. Germline assignment: CDR1 MRHNA and CDR2 SNTAGT. The CDR3 DNA reads TGTGCCAGCAGTGAATCCAGGGAAAACATTCAGTACTTC. This gives the protein CASSESRENIQYF.

In this sample, this clonotype turned up a few times. The V and J genes are TRBV5-5 and TRBJ1-4, with D maybe TRBD1 (6 bases). This CDR3 contains 16 residues. Germline CDR1 and CDR2: SGHKS and YYEKEE (reference sequence). The V end was cut by 0 bases, the J end by 3 bases, with 12 bases between. The CDR3 spells CASSLVRGAANEKLFF. The CDR3 DNA is TGTGCCAGCAGCTTGGTTCGGGGGGCAGCTAATGAAAAACTGTTTTTT.

This clonotype was counted a few times. This chain connects TRBV5-1 to TRBJ2-1, with 9 bases that match TRBD1. The CDR3 runs to 16 residues. After removal of 4 bases from V and 9 bases from J, the junction contained 14 bases not matched to a gene. CDR1 is SGHRS, CDR2 YFSETQ, per germline. CDR3 region: CASSRSTGGEYIEQFF. In nucleotides, the CDR3 is TGCGCCAGCAGCCGATCAACAGGGGGCGAGTATATTGAGCAGTTCTTC.

This clonotype was detected only a few times. The V call is TRBV4-3, the J call TRBJ2-7, with TRBD2 as a possible D gene (5 bases). Trimming took off 2 bases at V and 7 bases at J, with 12 bases between the two ends. The CDR3 is made up of 13 amino acids. The germline V gene has CDR1 LGHNA and CDR2 YSLEER. The CDR3 here is CASSQNTPGEQYF. Written as DNA, the CDR3 is TGCGCCAGCAGCCAAAACACCCCGGGGGAGCAGTACTTC.

This clonotype was detected a few times. This chain connects TRBV6-6 to TRBJ1-5; D gene unclear. Germline loops: CDR1 MNHNY, CDR2 SVGAGI (reference sequence). The length of the CDR3 is 11 residues. The V gene lost 7 bases and the J gene lost 9 bases, with 10 bases spanning the gap. The CDR3 DNA reads as TGTGCCAGCACCGAAGGTTGGCCCCAGCATTTT. Protein product: CASTEGWPQHF.

The chain carries TRBV4-1 and TRBJ1-1, with D uncertain. The CDR3 length is 14 residues. Germline V gene lookup returns CDR1 MGHRA and CDR2 YSYEKL. Between the trimmed V and J ends, which lost 0 bases and 1 base, there was a span of 6 bases. In nucleotides, the CDR3 is TGCGCCAGCAGCCAAGAAGATCAGAACACTGAAGCTTTCTTT. This encodes CASSQEDQNTEAFF.

The chain couples TRBV4-3 to TRBJ2-3, with D tentatively TRBD1 (5 bases). The germline V and J ends were trimmed by 0 bases and 5 bases, with 12 bases remaining between them. The germline gives CDR1 LGHNA, CDR2 YSLEER. This CDR3 has 15 amino acids. CDR3 nucleotides: TGCGCCAGCAGCCAAGATGCCGCAGGGCAAGATACGCAGTATTTT. Translation gives CASSQDAAGQDTQYF.

V gene TRBV29-1 combines with J gene TRBJ1-3; D is perhaps TRBD1 (5 bases). Germline values: CDR1 SQVTM, CDR2 ANQGSEA. V was shortened by 2 bases and J by 0 bases, with 8 bases between the two germline ends. The CDR3 covers 14 residues. CDR3 region: CSVEQGNSGNTIYF. DNA of the CDR3: TGCAGCGTTGAACAGGGCAACTCTGGAAACACCATATATTTT.

This clonotype came up many times. J is TRBJ1-1 and V is TRBV12-3 or TRBV12-4; TRBD1 matches 8 bases. The junction had 13 bases not matched to a gene; V was cut back by 4 bases and J by 6 bases. The CDR3 consists of 16 residues. CDR3 in amino acids: CASSSPPGGRGSEAFF. CDR3 coding DNA: TGTGCCAGCAGTTCGCCTCCAGGGGGCCGGGGTTCTGAAGCTTTCTTT.

This chain links TRBV7-9 with TRBJ1-2; possibly TRBD1 for D (5 bases). From germline, CDR1 is SEHNR and CDR2 FQNEAQ (reference sequence). Trimming cost V 6 bases and J 5 bases, with 25 bases left between them. The CDR3 length is 17 residues. In nucleotides, the CDR3 is TGTGCCAGCAGTTCTCGGGACGGGGGTACCCCCTATTATGGCTACACCTTC. Encoded protein: CASSSRDGGTPYYGYTF.

This clonotype was found a few times. The V and J genes are TRBV4-1 and TRBJ1-5, with D perhaps TRBD1 (5 bases). Trimming took 2 bases from V and 1 from J, leaving 18 bases between them. This CDR3 has 18 amino acids. Looked up from germline, CDR1 is MGHRA and CDR2 is YSYEKL. The CDR3 reads CASSQFGTPTGSNQPQHF. The CDR3 nucleotides are TGCGCCAGCAGCCAATTCGGGACTCCAACCGGGAGCAATCAGCCCCAGCATTTT.

The table lists this clonotype with a few counts. V is TRBV12-3 or TRBV12-4 and J is TRBJ1-2; D is ambiguous. V lost 5 bases and J lost 8, with 12 bases in between. This CDR3 has 12 residues. The CDR3 loop reads CASSPQDGGYTF. DNA for the CDR3: TGTGCCAGCAGTCCTCAGGACGGGGGCTACACCTTC.

A few counts support this clonotype. This chain links TRBV7-9 with TRBJ1-1; the D gene is possibly TRBD1 (5 bases). Germline CDR1 reads SEHNR; CDR2 reads FQNEAQ (reference sequence). The CDR3 has 15 amino acids. V was shortened by 4 bases and J by 5 bases, with 17 bases between the two germline ends. CDR3 residues: CASSSVDTGGTEAFF. CDR3 DNA: TGTGCCAGCAGCTCAGTGGACACCGGAGGAACTGAAGCTTTCTTT.

The chain employs TRBV29-1 and TRBJ1-4, with a tentative D call TRBD1 (6 bases). Trimming took off 6 bases at V and 8 bases at J, with 13 bases between the two ends. The CDR3 length is 12 residues. CDR1 is SQVTM and CDR2 is ANQGSEA in the germline V gene. The CDR3 DNA reads as TGCAGCGTCGGGACACCGAGGGAAAAACTGTTTTTT. Translated, it gives CSVGTPREKLFF. Variable domain in full (rest from reference TRBV29-1 and TRBJ1-4): SAVISQKPSRDICQRGTSLTIQCQVDSQVTMMFWYRQQPGQSLTLIATANQGSEATYESGFVIDKFPISRPNLTFSTLTVSNMSPEDSSIYLCSVGTPREKLFFGSGTQLSVL.